Each of the 26 T cell receptor beta chains below was sequenced from the same sample in a study of cytomegalovirus exposure and HLA in healthy donors. Primers: 60 Vbeta forward and 13 Jbeta reverse. Here immunoSEQ multiplex PCR was the method, and the copy in TCRdb shows in-frame clones only, minus some. Altogether fewer than 250,000 clones are present, about 82% being singletons, with the ten largest covering about 3%. Sequenced sample: PBMCs. All receptors come from a man between 25 and 39 years old in good health and CMV-seronegative.

CDR3 DNA: TGTGCCAGCAGTAATACAGGCACAGATACGCAGTATTTT. It specifies CASSNTGTDTQYF. The chain couples TRBV27 to TRBJ2-3, with D unresolved. CDR1 and CDR2 from the germline V gene are MNHEY and SMNVEV (reference sequence). V lost 5 bases to trimming and J lost 1 base, with 7 bases between them. The CDR3 has 13 amino acids.

This clone was counted a few times. This chain connects TRBV7-8 to TRBJ2-5, with D possibly matching TRBD2 (5 bases). Germline CDR1 is SGHVS and CDR2 is FQNEAQ. Trimming removed 1 base at V and 5 bases at J, with 14 bases between. The length of the CDR3 is 15 residues. CDR3 sequence (DNA): TGTGCCAGCAGCTTAGAACTAGTGGCCGGGGAGACCCAGTACTTC. Protein sequence: CASSLELVAGETQYF.

This chain joins TRBV7-9 and TRBJ2-7, with TRBD1 as a possible D gene (5 bases). Trimming pared 1 base from V and 4 bases from J, leaving 14 bases between. This CDR3 spans 15 amino acids. Germline CDR1 SEHNR, CDR2 FQNEAQ (reference sequence). The CDR3 DNA sequence: TGTGCCAGCAGCTTAGTGAAAGGGGATCGTTACGAGCAGTACTTC. Translation: CASSLVKGDRYEQYF.

About this clone: Within the sample, other DNA sequences also encode this same CDR3. CDR3 sequence reads: CASSQGLAGGTEQYF. The CDR3 DNA reads TGCGCCAGCAGCCAAGGACTAGCGGGGGGGACCGAGCAGTACTTC. This chain links TRBV4-3 with TRBJ2-7, with 14 bases aligning to TRBD2. The CDR3 consists of 15 residues. The germline V gene encodes CDR1 LGHNA and CDR2 YSLEER. Trimming cost V 1 base and J 6 bases; bases outside gene matches: 2.

V and J are TRBV10-3 and TRBJ2-7; no reliable D call. The CDR3 runs to 14 residues. Germline CDR1 reads ENHRY; CDR2 reads SYGVKD. The V end was cut by 0 bases, the J end by 1 base, with 7 bases between. The CDR3 here is CAISESFLSYEQYF. In nucleotides, the CDR3 is TGTGCCATCAGTGAGTCCTTTCTTTCCTACGAGCAGTACTTC.

As for this clone: A junction end diverges from the germline sequence, so it may reflect a read error. The chain employs TRBV19 and TRBJ2-6; 9 nucleotides match TRBD1. The germline V gene encodes CDR1 LNHDA and CDR2 SQIVND (reference sequence). The CDR3 has 19 residues. The CDR3 DNA follows: TGTGCCAGTAGTATCTCCCTGGGACAGGGTAGCTCTGGGGCCAGCGTCCTGACTTTC. Protein product: CASSISLGQGSSGASVLTF.

Comments on this clone: Other DNA sequences of this sample code for an identical CDR3. This chain connects TRBV2 to TRBJ1-2; 8 bases match TRBD1. In germline, CDR1 is SNHLY, CDR2 FYNNEI. The junction had 3 bases not matched to a gene; V was cut back by 2 bases and J by 4 bases. The CDR3 contains 14 residues. CDR3 amino acids: CASSENRGIYGYTF. CDR3 DNA: TGTGCCAGCAGTGAAAACAGGGGGATCTATGGCTACACCTTC.

The rearrangement joins TRBV6-5 to TRBJ2-1; D perhaps matches TRBD1 (6 bases). Germline V gives CDR1 MNHEY, CDR2 SVGAGI. The ends were cut back, 5 bases at V and 6 bases at J, with 17 bases in the middle. This CDR3 has 15 residues. CDR3 amino acids: CASSNDGTRVNEQFF. CDR3 bases: TGTGCCAGCAGTAACGATGGGACACGGGTCAATGAGCAGTTCTTC.

This chain uses TRBV19 with TRBJ2-3; 11 bases map to TRBD2. Germline lookup yields CDR1 LNHDA and CDR2 SQIVND (reference sequence). This CDR3 comprises 15 residues. The trim removed 4 bases at V and 3 bases at J, leaving 3 bases unmatched. CDR3: CASSRGLAVTDTQYF. The CDR3 bases are TGTGCCAGTAGTAGGGGACTAGCGGTTACAGATACGCAGTATTTT. Looking up the rest from reference TRBV19 and TRBJ2-3 gives the full variable domain: DGGITQSPKYLFRKEGQNVTLSCEQNLNHDAMYWYRQDPGQGLRLIYYSQIVNDFQKGDIAEGYSVSREKKESFPLTVTSAQKNPTAFYLCASSRGLAVTDTQYFGPGTRLTVL.

This chain joins TRBV5-1 and TRBJ2-1; D not certain. CDR1 and CDR2 (germline): SGHRS, YFSETQ. The V end was cut by 1 base, the J end by 0 bases, with 8 bases between. This CDR3 has 15 amino acids. CDR3 coding DNA: TGCGCCAGCAGCTTGTATTCGGGCTCCTACAATGAGCAGTTCTTC. This sequence encodes CASSLYSGSYNEQFF. Based on the CDR3 plus reference TRBV5-1 and TRBJ2-1, the full variable domain is KAGVTQTPRYLIKTRGQQVTLSCSPISGHRSVSWYQQTPGQGLQFLFEYFSETQRNKGNFPGRFSGRQFSNSRSEMNVSTLELGDSALYLCASSLYSGSYNEQFFGPGTRLTVL.

This clone showed up just a few times. The chain uses TRBV15 and TRBJ2-5; no clear D. The CDR3 totals 17 residues. Trimming cost V 0 bases and J 5 bases, with 19 bases left between them. Germline CDR1 is LNHNV and CDR2 is YYDKDF (reference sequence). DNA of the CDR3: TGTGCCACCAGCAGAGATCGCCGGCATCAGGTCTACGAGACCCAGTACTTC. The encoded protein is CATSRDRRHQVYETQYF.

This chain uses TRBV11-2 with TRBJ2-7, with 7 bases that match TRBD1. This CDR3 comprises 15 residues. Germline CDR1 reads SGHAT; CDR2 reads FQNNGV. The V segment lost 4 bases and the J segment 2 bases; nucleotides outside the gene matches: 8. CDR3 loop: CASSSLTGRPYEQYF. In DNA form, the CDR3 reads TGTGCCAGCAGCTCCCTGACAGGGCGCCCCTACGAGCAGTACTTC.

This clone is a singleton in its sample. The V and J genes are TRBV2 and TRBJ2-5; tentatively, D is TRBD2 (5 bases). Trimming stripped 8 bases from V and 1 base from J, with 8 bases between. Germline V gene lookup returns CDR1 SNHLY and CDR2 FYNNEI. This CDR3 region has 12 residues. The chain's CDR3 is CASGLFQETQYF. CDR3 DNA: TGTGCCAGCGGACTTTTCCAAGAGACCCAGTACTTC.

The rearrangement joins TRBV18 to TRBJ1-2; TRBD1 matches 7 bases. Trimming at V came to 3 bases and at J to 8 bases, leaving 6 bases not matched to a gene. CDR3 size: 13 residues. CDR1 is KGHSH, CDR2 LQKENI, per germline. This chain's CDR3 is CASSPKTGFGYTF. The CDR3 nucleotides are TGTGCCAGCTCACCGAAGACAGGGTTCGGCTACACCTTC.

The V and J genes are TRBV19 and TRBJ1-4; TRBD1 might be the D (5 bases). In germline, CDR1 is LNHDA, CDR2 SQIVND (reference sequence). Trimming pared 10 bases from V and 5 bases from J, leaving 14 bases between. The CDR3 runs 13 residues. The CDR3 spells CATQGRGNEKLFF. CDR3 DNA sequence: TGTGCCACCCAAGGGAGGGGCAATGAAAAACTGTTTTTT.

The J gene is TRBJ1-1, the V gene TRBV18; D remains ambiguous. This CDR3 is 12 amino acids long. V gave up 1 base and J gave up 5 bases, with 5 bases separating them. CDR1 and CDR2 (germline): KGHSH, LQKENI. The chain's CDR3 is CASSPRQTEAFF. CDR3 coding DNA: TGTGCCAGCTCACCACGTCAGACTGAAGCTTTCTTT.

CDR3 sequence (DNA): TGTGCCAGCAGCTTAGAACCTATGGTGGTGACTGAAGCTTTCTTT. Residues: CASSLEPMVVTEAFF. V usage is TRBV11-2 and J usage is TRBJ1-1; D call uncertain. The CDR3 covers 15 residues. V gave up 0 bases and J gave up 5 bases, with 13 bases separating them. Germline CDR1 reads SGHAT; CDR2 reads FQNNGV.

This clone was seen once. V and J are TRBV10-2 and TRBJ2-3, with 7 bases lining up with TRBD2. Germline CDR1 reads WSHSY; CDR2 reads SAAADI. Trimming cost V 7 bases and J 2 bases; bases outside gene matches: 6. The CDR3 covers 14 residues. This CDR3 is CASKRLADTDTQYF. Written as DNA, the CDR3 is TGCGCCAGCAAGCGGCTAGCGGACACAGATACGCAGTATTTT.

This clone was observed a few times. This chain links TRBV9 with TRBJ2-3; 9 bases agree with TRBD2. The CDR3 is made up of 17 amino acids. V lost 5 bases and J lost 4; bases outside the gene matches: 14. Germline CDR1 is SGDLS and CDR2 is YYNGEE. This CDR3 reads CASSLTGASGVPDTQYF. The CDR3 coding sequence is TGTGCCAGCAGTTTGACTGGGGCTAGCGGGGTGCCAGATACGCAGTATTTT.

The rearrangement uses TRBV2 and TRBJ2-7, with 10 bases fitting TRBD2. Germline CDR1 SNHLY, CDR2 FYNNEI. CDR3 size: 15 residues. The V segment lost 6 bases and the J segment 1 base; nucleotides outside the gene matches: 6. CDR3 amino acids: CASRASGGASYEQYF. The DNA for the CDR3 is TGTGCCAGCAGAGCGAGCGGGGGGGCTTCCTACGAGCAGTACTTC. Variable domain in full (rest from reference TRBV2 and TRBJ2-7): EPEVTQTPSHQVTQMGQEVILRCVPISNHLYFYWYRQILGQKVEFLVSFYNNEISEKSEIFDDQFSVERPDGSNFTLKIRSTKLEDSAMYFCASRASGGASYEQYFGPGTRLTVT.

Details on this clone: One end of the junction varies from germline; a read error may be responsible. V gene TRBV28 combines with J gene TRBJ1-2; D unresolved. This CDR3 is built from 11 residues. Germline CDR1 MDHEN, CDR2 SYDVKM. For the CDR3, the DNA is TGTGCCAGCGGCTGGGCGGGGTTTATTCCCTTC. It is translated as CASGWAGFIPF.

The gene calls are TRBV2 and TRBJ2-7; 8 positions match TRBD1. Germline V gene lookup returns CDR1 SNHLY and CDR2 FYNNEI. This CDR3 has 15 amino acids. The trim removed 4 bases at V and 2 bases at J, leaving 7 bases unmatched. The CDR3 sequence is CASSVGTGGTYEQYF. The DNA for the CDR3 is TGTGCCAGCAGTGTTGGAACAGGGGGGACCTACGAGCAGTACTTC.

The chain links TRBV7-2 to TRBJ1-5; 8 nucleotides align to TRBD1. Germline V lookup: CDR1 SGHTA, CDR2 FQGNSA. J was trimmed by 2 bases and V by 5 bases; bases with no gene match: 5. The CDR3 consists of 15 residues. The CDR3 protein is CASSPSTGGNQPQHF. CDR3 sequence (DNA): TGTGCCAGCAGCCCATCGACAGGGGGCAATCAGCCCCAGCATTTT.

The genes are TRBV5-1 and TRBJ2-1, with 7 bases fitting TRBD2. The CDR3 contains 15 residues. The V gene end was trimmed by 0 bases and the J gene end by 7 bases; junction bases not matched to a gene: 7. Looked up from germline, CDR1 is SGHRS and CDR2 is YFSETQ. CDR3 DNA sequence: TGCGCCAGCAGCTTGGGAGGACTAGTCTATAATGAGCAGTTCTTC. Its protein product is CASSLGGLVYNEQFF.

V and J are TRBV25-1 and TRBJ1-1; 7 positions agree with TRBD1. The length of the CDR3 is 14 residues. The germline V gene has CDR1 MGHDK and CDR2 SYGVNS. With 5 bases clipped from V and 2 bases from J, the junction kept 5 bases outside the gene matches. CDR3 sequence: CASSPTGFNTEAFF. DNA for the CDR3: TGTGCCAGCAGTCCGACAGGGTTCAACACTGAAGCTTTCTTT.

In this sample, this clone turned up a few times. Other DNA sequences in the same sample also yield this CDR3. V and J are TRBV18 and TRBJ1-5, with 8 positions matching TRBD1. Germline V lookup: CDR1 KGHSH, CDR2 LQKENI. The CDR3 runs to 14 residues. Trimming removed 4 bases from V and 3 bases from J; junction bases left unmatched: 2. The CDR3 spells CASSRQGNNQPQHF. The CDR3 DNA sequence: TGTGCCAGCTCACGACAGGGGAACAATCAGCCCCAGCATTTT.